Reported below is one TCR beta chain. What it binds is not known. Trimming took 2 bases from V and 9 from J, leaving 11 bases between them. The germline V gene has CDR1 MNHEY and CDR2 SVGAGI. The CDR3 is 13 amino acids. It was with 60 Vbeta and 13 Jbeta primers that the PCR ran. Profiled with immunoSEQ multiplex PCR; TCRdb holds only in-frame clones, not every one. The sample records about 120,000 clones, 70% to 90% being singletons. This record comes from a study of cytomegalovirus exposure and HLA in healthy donors. Findings and caveats of the study: Most TCR sequences were rare, but some public TCRs occurred in many donors.

The V gene is TRBV6-5, the J gene TRBJ2-1; D gene ambiguous. The origin of this receptor is a man younger than 35 in good health and CMV-seropositive. The sample comprised PBMCs. The chain's CDR3 is CASSYTTKSEQFF. The DNA for the CDR3 is TGTGCCAGCAGTTACACCACTAAGAGTGAGCAGTTCTTC.